This T cell receptor beta chain was sequenced for a study of early T cells in non-severe SARS-CoV-2 infection. At the level of the study: Unpaired chains resulted from sequencing bulk RNA of unsorted whole blood.

This clonotype showed up many times. Its target is not known. Each single cDNA molecule received a unique molecular identifier. One entry per CDR3 protein results from TCRdb running MiXCR on the 5' RACE reads. Of 66,000 or so distinct CDR3 sequences listed, less than 15% are singletons. Study results and limitations: Matches to VDJdb favored anti-spike CD8 responses and missed private and CD4 specificities.

The germline V gene has CDR1 MNHEY and CDR2 SVGEGT. The CDR3 length is 12 residues. The V end was cut by 6 bases, the J end by 1 base, with 6 bases between. The sequence was obtained from an adult who was a healthcare worker with PCR-confirmed SARS-CoV-2 infection or an uninfected control (not recorded which). The V gene is TRBV6-2 or TRBV6-3, the J gene TRBJ2-5; unclear D gene. The material sequenced was whole blood. The CDR3 loop is CASSRTQETQYF. CDR3 sequence (DNA): TGTGCCAGCAGCCGGACCCAAGAGACCCAGTACTTC.